The clone carrying this T cell receptor (beta chain) was recorded once. V dropped 3 bases and J dropped 0 bases, with 8 bases sitting between them. This CDR3 contains 15 residues. Looked up from germline, CDR1 is LGHNA and CDR2 is YNFKEQ. The data are from a study of blood T cell repertoires in COVID-19. In the study overall: Some COVID-19 samples were acute and others convalescent; all came from the United States, Italy and Spain. Sample material is recorded as cDNA or gDNA derived from T cells, B-cell-depleted T cells, or PBMCs.

Original handling: Amplification from reference gene primers served as the basis for estimated nucleated cell counts. Produced via immunoSEQ multiplex PCR; TCRdb's table is partial and in-frame only. The V and J calls and the clone size are those of that table, but D and trimming were determined from the DNA. This sample has approximately 60,000 clones, with approximately 84% found just once. Sequenced material: peripheral blood. This receptor was identified in a man aged 45-60 years with active COVID-19. This sequence joins TRBV4-2 and TRBJ2-2, with D possibly TRBD1 on 5 matching bases. CDR3 region: CASSQGQANTGELFF. The CDR3 coding sequence is TGTGCCAGCAGCCAGGGGCAGGCGAACACCGGGGAGCTGTTTTTT.